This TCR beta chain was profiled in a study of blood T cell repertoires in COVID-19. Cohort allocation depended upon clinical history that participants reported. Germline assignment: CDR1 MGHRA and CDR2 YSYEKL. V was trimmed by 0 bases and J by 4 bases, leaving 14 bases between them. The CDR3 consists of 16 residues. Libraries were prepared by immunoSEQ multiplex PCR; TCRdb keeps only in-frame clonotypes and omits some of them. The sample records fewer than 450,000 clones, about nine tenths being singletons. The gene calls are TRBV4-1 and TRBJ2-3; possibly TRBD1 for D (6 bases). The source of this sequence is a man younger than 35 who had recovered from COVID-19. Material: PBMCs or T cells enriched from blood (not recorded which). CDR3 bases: TGCGCCAGCAGCCAAGATAGGACAGCGGTGGCAGATACGCAGTATTTT. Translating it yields CASSQDRTAVADTQYF.